This is a list of T cell receptor beta chains from one sample in a study of CD8 T cells in Susac syndrome. TCRdb analysed the immunoSEQ multiplex PCR reads with MiXCR anew, one entry per CDR3 protein. Counted here are 150,000 to 200,000 distinct CDR3 sequences, under 97% occurring once; the ten biggest clones make up approximately 0.1%. Sequenced material: CD4+ T cells from PBMCs. The source of these receptors is a human donor with multiple sclerosis. The conserved cysteine and the conserved F or W are not part of the CDR3 here.

j_gene | v_gene | CDR3aa
TRBJ2-4 | TRBV28 | ASSQERNIQY
TRBJ2-5 | TRBV27 | ASSHLTGALQETQY
TRBJ2-3 | TRBV6-4 | ASSRSGVRTDTQY
TRBJ1-5 | TRBV25-1 | ASSESQGDQPQH
TRBJ2-1 | TRBV7-9 | ASSFGTGNEQF
TRBJ2-2 | TRBV18 | ASSTQGDDTGELF
TRBJ2-1 | TRBV3-1 | ASSQMVAGMYNEQF
TRBJ1-2 | TRBV29-1 | SVRTGNYGYT
TRBJ2-5 | TRBV9 | ASSVGGPIVETQY
TRBJ1-1 | TRBV29-1 | SVYPAMNTEAF
TRBJ2-7 | TRBV7-3 | ASSQYSGEQY